These 4 T cell receptor beta chains were sequenced from one sample in a study of blood T cell repertoires in COVID-19. This table comes from immunoSEQ multiplex PCR, and its TCRdb copy is limited to in-frame clones, with some not included. The sample has some 180,000 clones; about 82% are singletons. Material for sequencing was peripheral blood. These receptors came from a woman older than 75 with COVID-19, enrolled during active disease.

The chain couples TRBV7-3 to TRBJ2-2; TRBD2 agrees at 8 bases. Per the germline V gene, CDR1 is SGHTA and CDR2 is FQGTGA. This CDR3 region has 19 residues. After removal of 4 bases from V and 6 bases from J, the junction contained 19 bases not matched to a gene. In nucleotides, the CDR3 is TGTGCCAGCAGCTCCGCCTGGTGGGGGAAAGCGGGAGTCGCCGGGGAGCTGTTTTTT. It specifies CASSSAWWGKAGVAGELFF.

The genes are TRBV5-1 and TRBJ1-1; no firm D call. The CDR3 is 12 amino acids. Trimming took off 3 bases at V and 5 bases at J, with 8 bases between the two ends. In germline, CDR1 is SGHRS, CDR2 YFSETQ. In DNA form, the CDR3 reads TGCGCCAGCAGCTCCCCCCAGACTGAAGCTTTCTTT. Protein sequence: CASSSPQTEAFF.

This clone was picked up a small number of times. In nucleotides, the CDR3 is TGTGCCAGCAGCTTAACAGGTAGCAATCAGCCCCAGCATTTT. It codes for CASSLTGSNQPQHF. This rearrangement joins TRBV5-4 to TRBJ1-5, with D possibly matching TRBD1 (5 bases). CDR1 is SGHNT and CDR2 is YYREEE in the germline V gene (reference sequence). Trimming took 2 bases from V and 0 from J, leaving 6 bases between them. CDR3 length: 14 amino acids. Based on the CDR3 plus reference TRBV5-4 and TRBJ1-5, the full variable domain is ETGVTQSPTHLIKTRGQQVTLRCSSQSGHNTVSWYQQALGQGPQFIFQYYREEENGRGNFPPRFSGLQFPNYSSELNVNALELDDSALYLCASSLTGSNQPQHFGDGTRLSIL.

This chain uses TRBV6-5 with TRBJ2-1; TRBD2 matches 10 bases. CDR3 length equals 14 residues. Germline V gene lookup returns CDR1 MNHEY and CDR2 SVGAGI. Losses at the gene ends were 6 bases for V and 8 bases for J; bases not matched to a gene: 7. CDR3 nucleotides: TGTGCCAGCAGGAAACTAGCGGGGCCCGATGAGCAGTTCTTC. Residues: CASRKLAGPDEQFF.